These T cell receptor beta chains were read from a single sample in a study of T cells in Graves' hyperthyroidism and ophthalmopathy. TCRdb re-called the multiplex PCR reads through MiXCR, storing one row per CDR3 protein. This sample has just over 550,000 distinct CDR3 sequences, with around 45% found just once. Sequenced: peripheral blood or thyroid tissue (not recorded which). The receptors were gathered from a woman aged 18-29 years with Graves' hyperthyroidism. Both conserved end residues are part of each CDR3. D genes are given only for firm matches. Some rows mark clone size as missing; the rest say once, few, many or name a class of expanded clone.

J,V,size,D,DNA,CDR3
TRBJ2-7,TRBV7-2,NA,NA,TGTGCCAGCAGCGAGGGGCGATTAACCTACGAGCAGTACTTC,CASSEGRLTYEQYF
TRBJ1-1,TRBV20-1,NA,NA,TGCAGTGCTAGTGACCCACGGGGCGGTTCGAACACTGAAGCTTTCTTT,CSASDPRGGSNTEAFF
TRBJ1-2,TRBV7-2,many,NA,TGTGCCAGCAGCTTAGCGACCGCTAACTATGGCTACACCTTC,CASSLATANYGYTF
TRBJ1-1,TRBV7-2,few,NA,TGTGCCAGCGGAAACAGGGCTTACCCGAACACTGAAGCTTTCTTT,CASGNRAYPNTEAFF
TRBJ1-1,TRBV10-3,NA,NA,TGTGCCATCAGTGCTAGATCCAGGGTGAACACTGAAGCTTTCTTT,CAISARSRVNTEAFF
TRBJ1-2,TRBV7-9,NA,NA,TGTGCCAGCAGCTTTTGGGCGGGGGAAAACTATGGCTACACCTTC,CASSFWAGENYGYTF
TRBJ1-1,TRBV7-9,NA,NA,TGTGCCAGCAGCTTAAGTTCGGGCACTGAAGCTTTCTTT,CASSLSSGTEAFF
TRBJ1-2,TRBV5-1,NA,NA,TGCCCCAGCAGCTCCACTGGGGGGAACGACTATGGCTACACCTTC,CPSSSTGGNDYGYTF
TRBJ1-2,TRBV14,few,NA,TGTGCCAGCAGCCAAGGGGGGACGTACTATGGCTACACCTTC,CASSQGGTYYGYTF
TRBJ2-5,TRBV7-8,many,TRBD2,TGTGCCAGCAGCCCCGGGGTAGCGGGAGAGACCCAGTACTTC,CASSPGVAGETQYF
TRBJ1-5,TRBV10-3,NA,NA,TGTGCCATCAGTGACGGGTCGGACCAGCATTTT,CAISDGSDQHF
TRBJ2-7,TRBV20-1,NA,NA,TGCAGTGCTAAAAGCCTCTACGAGCAGTACTTC,CSAKSLYEQYF
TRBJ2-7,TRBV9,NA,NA,TGTGCCAGCAGCGTAGATGCGCTGGCCTACGAGCAGTACTTC,CASSVDALAYEQYF
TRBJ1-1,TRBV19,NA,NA,TGTGCCAGTACCCCCAGGGAGACGAACACTGAAGCTTTCTTT,CASTPRETNTEAFF
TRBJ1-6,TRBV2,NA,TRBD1,TGTGCCAGCAGTGGACAGGGGGGAACCCTCCACTTT,CASSGQGGTLHF
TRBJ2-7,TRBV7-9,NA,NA,TGTGCCAGCAGCTCACCACTAGAGTCCGAGCAGTACTTC,CASSSPLESEQYF
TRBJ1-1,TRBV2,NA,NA,TGTGCTAGTGCCTCCTACAGGGACACTGAAGCTTTCTTT,CASASYRDTEAFF
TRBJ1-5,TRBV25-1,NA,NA,TGTGCCAGCAGTGAATACGGTACCCAGCATTTT,CASSEYGTQHF
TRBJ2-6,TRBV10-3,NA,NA,TGTGCCATCAGTGAAGTTCAGGGGGCCAACGTCCTGACTTTC,CAISEVQGANVLTF
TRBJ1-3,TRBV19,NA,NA,TGTGCCAGTAGTAGGGGCCACACCTCTGGAAACACCATATATTTT,CASSRGHTSGNTIYF
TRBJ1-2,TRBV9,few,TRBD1,TGTGCCAGCAGCCTCGGGGACAGGGGGTCCAACTATGGCTACACCTTC,CASSLGDRGSNYGYTF
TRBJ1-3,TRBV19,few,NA,TGTGCCAGTAGTATCGTCAGAAACTCTGGAAACACCATATATTTT,CASSIVRNSGNTIYF
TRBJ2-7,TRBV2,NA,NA,TGTGCCAGCAGTGAAAGTATAGGGATCTACGAGCAGTACTTC,CASSESIGIYEQYF
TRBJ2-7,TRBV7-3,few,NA,TGTGCCAGCAGCCAACGGACGCAAACCTACGAGCAGTACTTC,CASSQRTQTYEQYF
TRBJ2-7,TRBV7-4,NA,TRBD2,TGTGCCAGCAGCTGGGGTGGGACTAGTTCCTACGTGCAGTACTTC,CASSWGGTSSYVQYF
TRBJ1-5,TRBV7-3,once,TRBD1,TGTGCCAGCAGAAGGGCAGGGGGGCTTAAGGATCAGCCCCAGCATTTT,CASRRAGGLKDQPQHF
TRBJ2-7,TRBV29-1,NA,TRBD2,TGCAGCAGCCGGGGAGGGGAGCAGTACTTC,CSSRGGEQYF
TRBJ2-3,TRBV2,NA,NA,TGTGCCAGCAGTGAAGCGCTTGTCAGCACAGATACGCAGTATTTT,CASSEALVSTDTQYF
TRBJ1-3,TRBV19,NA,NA,TGTGCCAGTAGTCCCCCAGGGTATGGTGGAAACACCATATATTTT,CASSPPGYGGNTIYF
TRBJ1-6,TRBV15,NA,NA,TGTGCCACCAGGAGTGCAGGGAATAATTCACCCCTCCACTTT,CATRSAGNNSPLHF
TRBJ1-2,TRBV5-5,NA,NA,TGTGCCAGCAGCCTGGGACGGGGGGCGGCTACAGCTAACTATGGCTACACCTTC,CASSLGRGAATANYGYTF
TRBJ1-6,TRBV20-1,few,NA,TGCAGTGCTCCAGAGATAGGACTGTCGGATTCACCCCTCCACTTT,CSAPEIGLSDSPLHF
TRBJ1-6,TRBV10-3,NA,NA,TGTGCCAGCAGTTACGCAGGGAGGAGGTCACCCCTCCACTTT,CASSYAGRRSPLHF
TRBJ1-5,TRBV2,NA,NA,TGTGCCAGCAGTGATGGCGACAGTCTCAATCAGCCCCAGCATTTT,CASSDGDSLNQPQHF
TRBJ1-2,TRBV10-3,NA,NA,TGTGCCATCAGTGAGTCGTCGACGGGGCTTAATGGCTACACCTTC,CAISESSTGLNGYTF
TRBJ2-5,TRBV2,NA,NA,TGTGCCAGCAGGGGGGTGGGGGAGTTCTTC,CASRGVGEFF
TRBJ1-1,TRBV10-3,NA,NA,TGTGCCACGGCCGAGGTGCGGGGATACACTGAAGCTTTCTTT,CATAEVRGYTEAFF
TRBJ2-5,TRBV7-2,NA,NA,TGCGCCAGCAGCCAAGATCTGTCGGGAAAGACCCAGTACTTC,CASSQDLSGKTQYF
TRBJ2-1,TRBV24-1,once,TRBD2,TGTGCCACCAGTGATCCAGGACTAGCGGGAGGGCCGAGTGAGCAGTTCTTC,CATSDPGLAGGPSEQFF
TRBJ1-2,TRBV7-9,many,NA,TGTGCCAGCAGCTTAGCCTGGCCATCGGTCGACTACACCTTC,CASSLAWPSVDYTF
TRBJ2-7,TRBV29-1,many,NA,TGCAGCGTTGGAGGGCAGGGTGGAGGCTACGAGCAGTACTTC,CSVGGQGGGYEQYF
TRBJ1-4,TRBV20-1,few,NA,TGCAGTGCTAGAGATCTTGGGAAAAAACTGTTTTTT,CSARDLGKKLFF
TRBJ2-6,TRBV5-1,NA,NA,TGCGCCAGCAGCAAGACAGACCCTGGGGCCAACGTCCTGACTTTC,CASSKTDPGANVLTF
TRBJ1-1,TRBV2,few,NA,TGTGCCAGCAGCCCGCCCAAGGGTGAAGCTTTCTTT,CASSPPKGEAFF
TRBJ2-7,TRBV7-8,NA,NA,TGTGCCTGCAGCTTACCAGGCAGGGGTCGATCCTACGAGCAGTACTTC,CACSLPGRGRSYEQYF
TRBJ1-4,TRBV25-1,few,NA,TGTGCCAGCAGCAGACCGGGACCGAGAGAAAAACTGTTTTTT,CASSRPGPREKLFF
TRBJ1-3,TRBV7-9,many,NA,TGTGCCAGCAGCTTGGATGGAAACACCATATATTTT,CASSLDGNTIYF
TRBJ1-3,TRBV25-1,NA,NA,TGTGCCAGCAGCCAAGATCCCCGTTCATGGGGAAACACCATATATTTT,CASSQDPRSWGNTIYF
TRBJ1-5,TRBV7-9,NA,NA,TGTGCCTGGACTGAACAGGGTGGCCAGCCCCAGCATTTT,CAWTEQGGQPQHF
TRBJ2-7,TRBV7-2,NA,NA,TGCGCCAGCAGCCAAGATAGTCAGACGCCAGGGCGTGGCGAGCAGTACTTC,CASSQDSQTPGRGEQYF
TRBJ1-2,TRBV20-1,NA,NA,TGCAGTGCAAGAAGCCAGGGAAACTATGGCTACACCTTC,CSARSQGNYGYTF
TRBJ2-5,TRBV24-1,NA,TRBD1,TGTGCCACCAGTGATTTGCAACAGGGGGAGACCCAGTACTTC,CATSDLQQGETQYF
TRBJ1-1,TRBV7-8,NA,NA,TGTGCCAGCAGCCCCGACACCCTCACTGAAGCTTTCTTT,CASSPDTLTEAFF
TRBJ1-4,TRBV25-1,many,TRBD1,TGTGCCAGCAGTGATACCGGACAGGGCGAGGAAAAACTGTTTTTT,CASSDTGQGEEKLFF
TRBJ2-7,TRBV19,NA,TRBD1,TGTGCCAGTACTAGAGCCGGGACAGGGCGTTCCTACGAGCAGTACTTC,CASTRAGTGRSYEQYF
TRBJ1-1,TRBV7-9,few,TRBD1,TGTGCCAGCAGCACAGGACAGGTGAACACTGAAGCTTTCTTT,CASSTGQVNTEAFF
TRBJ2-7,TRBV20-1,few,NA,TGCAGTGTTCGAGCCAGGGGTAGGACCTACGAGCAGTACTTC,CSVRARGRTYEQYF
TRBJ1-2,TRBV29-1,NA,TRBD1,TGCAGCGCGAGACAGGGTTCTAGCTATGGTTACACCTTC,CSARQGSSYGYTF
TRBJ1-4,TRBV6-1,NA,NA,TGTGCCAGCAGTCCACATCTCAAGGGTGAAAAACTGTTTTTT,CASSPHLKGEKLFF
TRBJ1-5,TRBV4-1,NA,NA,TGCGCCAGCAGCCAAGGTAGGCAGGGGCGACTAAATCAGCCCCAGCATTTT,CASSQGRQGRLNQPQHF